These 16 T cell receptor beta chains share one sample of origin, sequenced in a study of tissue T cells after allogeneic stem cell transplantation. Sequenced by immunoSEQ multiplex PCR; TCRdb stores in-frame clones only, minus some. The sample carries some 12,000 clones, approximately 70% recorded once. The specimen comprised tissue from the right colon, sampled at autopsy. These TCRs come from a woman between 18 and 55 years old with breast cancer.

This clone was counted a few times. V gene TRBV19 combines with J gene TRBJ1-3; D remains ambiguous. Germline-derived CDR1 and CDR2 are LNHDA and SQIVND (reference sequence). This CDR3 comprises 14 residues. CDR3 protein: CVSSNAEAGNTIYF. The CDR3 DNA reads as TGTGTGAGTAGTAACGCTGAAGCTGGAAACACCATATATTTT.

This clone was seen a handful of times. V gene TRBV5-1 combines with J gene TRBJ2-2; D is undetermined. Germline lookup yields CDR1 SGHRS and CDR2 YFSETQ. The CDR3 contains 15 residues. Trimming left V 0 bases short and J 1 base short, with 7 bases between. CDR3: CASSLGYGNTGELFF. The CDR3 DNA reads as TGCGCCAGCAGCTTGGGGTACGGGAACACCGGGGAGCTGTTTTTT.

This chain links TRBV27 with TRBJ2-5; D is ambiguous. The CDR3 extends over 11 amino acids. V lost 0 bases and J lost 5, with 1 base in between. Germline lookup yields CDR1 MNHEY and CDR2 SMNVEV (reference sequence). The DNA of the CDR3 is TGTGCCAGCAGTTTATCGGAGACCCAGTACTTC. Its translation is CASSLSETQYF.

The chain carries TRBV3-1 (or the pseudogene TRBV3-2) and TRBJ2-5, with 7 bases fitting TRBD1. With V trimmed by 1 base and J by 5 bases, 13 bases remained unmatched. CDR3 size: 17 residues. Per germline, CDR1 LGHDT and CDR2 YNNKEL (reference sequence). The CDR3 DNA follows: TGTGCCAGCAGCCAAGTTCGAGACAGGGCAGAATCGGAGACCCAGTACTTC. It encodes CASSQVRDRAESETQYF.

There are a few counts of this clone. The chain recombines TRBV7-2 with TRBJ2-5; no clear D gene. This CDR3 is built from 12 residues. Trimming shortened V by 2 bases and J by 5 bases, and 6 bases separated the two germline ends. Per the germline V gene, CDR1 is SGHTA and CDR2 is FQGNSA. In nucleotides, the CDR3 is TGTGCCAGCAGCTTAACTATGGAGACCCAGTACTTC. It yields the protein CASSLTMETQYF.

This chain joins TRBV5-1 and TRBJ2-1, with D possibly matching TRBD2 (7 bases). Trimming removed 7 bases at V and 6 bases at J, with 20 bases between. Germline values: CDR1 SGHRS, CDR2 YFSETQ. This CDR3 is 15 amino acids long. The CDR3 loop reads CASLRGRDPGNEQFF. CDR3 in DNA: TGCGCCAGCCTGCGGGGGCGCGACCCAGGCAATGAGCAGTTCTTC.

CDR3 sequence (DNA): TGTGCCTGGAGTGCGGGAAGGGATGAGCAGTTCTTC. It translates to CAWSAGRDEQFF. This rearrangement joins TRBV30 to TRBJ2-1, with a weak D call TRBD2 (5 bases). The CDR3 totals 12 residues. The germline V gene encodes CDR1 GTSNPN and CDR2 SVGIG (reference sequence). The V and J ends lost 1 base and 8 bases respectively, with 9 bases between them.

The rearrangement links TRBV2 to TRBJ2-7, with 9 bases aligning to TRBD1. This CDR3 comprises 13 residues. V dropped 7 bases and J dropped 6; count of bases not matched to a gene: 7. Germline V gene data show CDR1 as SNHLY and CDR2 as FYNNEI. This CDR3 reads CASTRDRESEQYF. The CDR3 coding sequence is TGTGCCAGCACCCGGGACAGGGAGAGCGAGCAGTACTTC.

This chain joins TRBV6-5 and TRBJ2-1; 10 bases are a match to TRBD1. With 5 bases clipped from V and 3 bases from J, the junction kept 4 bases outside the gene matches. In germline, CDR1 is MNHEY, CDR2 SVGAGI. There are 15 residues in the CDR3. The CDR3 nucleotides read TGTGCCAGCAGTCCCGGGACAGGGGACTACAATGAGCAGTTCTTC. Translating gives CASSPGTGDYNEQFF.

CDR3 DNA: TGTGCCAGCAGCTTGGTGCGGGCATCGACTAATGAAAAACTGTTTTTT. It encodes CASSLVRASTNEKLFF. The chain has TRBV5-5 and TRBJ1-4; D unclear. Per the germline V gene, CDR1 is SGHKS and CDR2 is YYEKEE (reference sequence). This CDR3 spans 16 amino acids. V lost 0 bases and J lost 2, with 11 bases in between.

The gene calls are TRBV28 and TRBJ2-7, with TRBD2 identical over 7 bases. V trimming: 7 bases; J trimming: 3 bases; junction bases outside the gene matches: 12. Looked up from germline, CDR1 is MDHEN and CDR2 is SYDVKM. This CDR3 comprises 15 residues. The chain's CDR3 is CASKGVGREHYEQYF. CDR3 bases: TGTGCCAGCAAGGGTGTGGGGCGGGAGCACTACGAGCAGTACTTC. The complete variable domain, with remaining parts taken from reference TRBV28 and TRBJ2-7, reads DVKVTQSSRYLVKRTGEKVFLECVQDMDHENMFWYRQDPGLGLRLIYFSYDVKMKEKGDIPEGYSVSREKKERFSLILESASTNQTSMYLCASKGVGREHYEQYFGPGTRLTVT.

This clone has just one count. V usage is TRBV4-2 and J usage is TRBJ2-2; D not certain. The CDR3 spans 15 residues. V lost 0 bases, J lost 6 bases, and 11 bases lay in between. The germline gives CDR1 LGHNA, CDR2 YNFKEQ. The CDR3 here is CASSQDWVSPGELFF. DNA for the CDR3: TGTGCCAGCAGCCAAGATTGGGTCTCCCCCGGGGAGCTGTTTTTT.

The V gene is TRBV5-1, the J gene TRBJ1-6; D remains ambiguous. The germline gives CDR1 SGHRS, CDR2 YFSETQ. The V end lost 0 bases, the J end lost 0 bases, and 13 bases lay between the germline ends. The CDR3 length is 18 residues. In DNA, the CDR3 is TGCGCCAGCAGCTTGGACGCAGGAGGGAGCTCCTATAATTCACCCCTCCACTTT. Its protein product is CASSLDAGGSSYNSPLHF.

This clone showed up just a few times. The rearrangement joins TRBV21-1 to TRBJ1-5. TRBV21-1 is a documented pseudogene. This CDR3 is 14 amino acids long. The CDR3 sequence: CASPRGARDQPQHF. CDR3 DNA sequence: TGTGCCAGCCCCCGCGGGGCCCGGGATCAGCCCCAGCATTTT.

This clone was recorded a few times. This chain connects TRBV6-4 to TRBJ2-1, with a possible D match to TRBD1 (5 bases). CDR3 size: 14 residues. Germline-derived CDR1 and CDR2 are MRHNA and SNTAGT. With 2 bases removed from V and 0 bases from J, the gap between germline ends came to 5 bases. The CDR3 protein is CASSDQGSYNEQFF. In DNA, the CDR3 is TGTGCCAGCAGTGACCAGGGCTCCTACAATGAGCAGTTCTTC.

The chain links TRBV14 to TRBJ2-3; tentatively, D is TRBD2 (6 bases). Germline V gives CDR1 SGHDN, CDR2 FVKESK. The CDR3 has 14 residues. V lost 11 bases to trimming and J lost 4 bases, with 19 bases between them. The CDR3 DNA reads as TGTGCCCAGCGGTGGCGGGATCCCCCAGATACGCAGTATTTT. Residues: CAQRWRDPPDTQYF.